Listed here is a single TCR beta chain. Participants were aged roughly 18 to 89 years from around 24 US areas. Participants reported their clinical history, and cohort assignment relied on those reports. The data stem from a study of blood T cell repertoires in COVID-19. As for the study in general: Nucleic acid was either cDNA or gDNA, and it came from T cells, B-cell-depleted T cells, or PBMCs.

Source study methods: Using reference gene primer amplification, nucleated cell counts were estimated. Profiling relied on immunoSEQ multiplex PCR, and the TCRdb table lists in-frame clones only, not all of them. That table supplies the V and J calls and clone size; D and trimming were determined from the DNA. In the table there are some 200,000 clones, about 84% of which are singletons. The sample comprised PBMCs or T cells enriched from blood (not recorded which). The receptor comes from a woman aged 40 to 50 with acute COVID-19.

DNA for the CDR3: TGTGCCAGTAGTACGGGACAGCAAGAGACCCAGTACTTC. Protein sequence: CASSTGQQETQYF. This chain connects TRBV19 to TRBJ2-5; 7 bases are a match to TRBD1. The CDR3 covers 13 residues. Losses at the gene ends were 4 bases for V and 2 bases for J; bases not matched to a gene: 1. The V gene's germline CDR1 is LNHDA and CDR2 SQIVND (reference sequence). Supplemented by reference TRBV19 and TRBJ2-5, the full variable domain reads DGGITQSPKYLFRKEGQNVTLSCEQNLNHDAMYWYRQDPGQGLRLIYYSQIVNDFQKGDIAEGYSVSREKKESFPLTVTSAQKNPTAFYLCASSTGQQETQYFGPGTRLLVL.